The rows below give T cell receptor beta chains drawn from one sample of a study of T-cell memory formation after mild COVID-19. TCRdb re-called the 5' RACE reads with MiXCR, one entry per CDR3 protein. The sample lists around 120,000 distinct CDR3 sequences, about 17% occurring once. Sequencing was performed on PBMCs or a T cell subset sorted from them (not recorded which). These receptors were obtained from an adult woman who had mild COVID-19 (a few samples of this study predate the infection). Cell type and time point are not known. The CDR3 runs from the conserved cysteine through the conserved F or W. The D gene is left open where the match is weak. Clone size is not always given. Where it is, it says once, few, many or a class for expanded clones.

D	V	J	size	DNA	CDR3
.	TRBV12-3/TRBV12-4	TRBJ2-1	.	.	CASSFQGDVASGIRFF
.	TRBV3-1	TRBJ2-3	.	TGTGCCAGCAGCCAAGATCAATCGCGCACAGATACGCAGTATTTT	CASSQDQSRTDTQYF
.	TRBV20-1	TRBJ1-5	few	TGCAGTGCTAGAGATTCCCGCAGGGACGGTGTCCCCCAGCATTTT	CSARDSRRDGVPQHF
.	TRBV20-1	TRBJ2-3	few	TGCAGTGCCCCAGACTGGGTGGGGGGAGATACGCAGTATTTT	CSAPDWVGGDTQYF
TRBD2	TRBV5-1	TRBJ2-1	.	TGCGCCAGCAGCCCGAGAGGACTAGCCTTCATGTTCTTC	CASSPRGLAFMFF
.	TRBV28	TRBJ2-1	many	TGTGCCAGCGGCCCCCGAAGCACGAGCTCCTACAATGAGCAGTTCTTC	CASGPRSTSSYNEQFF
.	TRBV30	TRBJ2-1	few	TGTGCCTGGTCAATAAAAGGGCAAGGGTCCTACAATGAGCAGTTCTTC	CAWSIKGQGSYNEQFF
.	TRBV20-1	TRBJ1-3	once	TGCAGTGGCCGCGAAGGGGGATGGGACACCATATATTTT	CSGREGGWDTIYF
.	TRBV10-3	TRBJ2-5	few	TGTGCCATCAGTCTCGGACCGGGCGCACAAGAGACCCAGTACTTC	CAISLGPGAQETQYF
.	TRBV20-1	TRBJ1-1	.	TGCAGTGCTAGCTCGGGTTCCCCCACTGAAGCTTTCTTT	CSASSGSPTEAFF
.	TRBV6-5	TRBJ1-1	few	TGTGCCAGCAGTTCACCAGTGAACACTGAAGCTTTCTTT	CASSSPVNTEAFF
.	TRBV5-1	TRBJ2-3	few	TGCGCCAGCAGCTTGGAATTTGGGGCGACTACGCAGTATTTT	CASSLEFGATTQYF
.	TRBV11-3	TRBJ2-7	.	TGTGCCAGCAGCTTAGGCGGGACCCCGTACTTC	CASSLGGTPYF
TRBD1	TRBV7-2	TRBJ1-2	few	TGTGCCAGCAGCCGCGGGGGTGCAGGGGGCTCTGGCTATGGCTACACCTTC	CASSRGGAGGSGYGYTF
.	TRBV2	TRBJ2-5	few	TGTGCCAGCAGTGAACCCCCCCCAAGACAAGAGACCCAGTACTTC	CASSEPPPRQETQYF
.	TRBV27	TRBJ1-6	.	TGTGCCAGCAGTTCTGCAGGAGCCAATTCACCCCTCCACTTT	CASSSAGANSPLHF
.	TRBV13	TRBJ2-3	few	TGTGCCAGCAGCTCACCCCCCCCGGGGAGCACAGATACGCAGTATTTT	CASSSPPPGSTDTQYF
.	TRBV29-1	TRBJ1-2	few	TGCAGCGTTGAACAGGTCGCCTATGGCTACACCTTC	CSVEQVAYGYTF
TRBD2	TRBV2	TRBJ2-7	few	TGTGCCAGCAGTGAAAGGTCTAGCGGGTGCTACGAGCAGTACTTC	CASSERSSGCYEQYF
.	TRBV5-1	TRBJ2-3	.	TGCGCCAGCAGCTCGGGGATAGGGGGGAATCAGGATACGCAGTATTTT	CASSSGIGGNQDTQYF
.	TRBV2	TRBJ2-1	.	TGTGCCAGCAGTTCTCGACTCGGGAGCTCCTACAATGAGCAGTTCTTC	CASSSRLGSSYNEQFF
.	TRBV9	TRBJ2-1	few	TGTGCTAGCAGCCCCTACGGGCCCTTCAATGACAATGAGCAGTTCTTC	CASSPYGPFNDNEQFF
TRBD1	TRBV12-3/TRBV12-4	TRBJ2-7	few	TGTGCCAGCAGTTTATGGGGGGGACAGGGGTTCAACGAGCAGTACTTC	CASSLWGGQGFNEQYF
.	TRBV4-1	TRBJ2-6	.	TGCGCCAGCAGCCAAGTTATGGGGGGCCCTGGGGCCAACGTCCTGACTTTC	CASSQVMGGPGANVLTF
TRBD1	TRBV7-9	TRBJ1-1	.	TGTGCCAGCAGCGGAAGGGACAGGGCGAACACTGAAGCTTTCTTT	CASSGRDRANTEAFF
.	TRBV20-1	TRBJ1-2	.	TGCAGTGCTAGAGATACGAGAGGCTACACCTTC	CSARDTRGYTF
.	TRBV10-3	TRBJ2-7	.	TGTGCCATCAGTGAGTCTGAACCGCGAGAGCAGTACTTC	CAISESEPREQYF
.	TRBV7-2	TRBJ1-3	few	TGTGCCAGCAGCCCCACCCCGACGGGAAACACCATATATTTT	CASSPTPTGNTIYF
.	TRBV20-1	TRBJ2-5	.	TGCAGTGCTTGGGCCCCTGAACTAGAGACCCAGTACTTC	CSAWAPELETQYF
TRBD1	TRBV27	TRBJ2-7	.	TGTGCCAGCACCTTAAGACAGGGCTACGAGCAGTACTTC	CASTLRQGYEQYF
TRBD1	TRBV20-1	TRBJ2-5	.	TGCAGTGCTAGAGTCTGGGACAGAAAAGAGACCCAGTACTTC	CSARVWDRKETQYF
TRBD2	TRBV11-2	TRBJ2-3	once	TGTGCCAGCAGCCCCCCCGGACTAGTCACAGATACGCAGTATTTT	CASSPPGLVTDTQYF
.	TRBV6-2/TRBV6-3	TRBJ1-5	few	TGTGCCAGCAGTTACTTCGGGAACTTCGGCCAGCCCCAGCATTTT	CASSYFGNFGQPQHF
.	TRBV4-1	TRBJ2-1	.	TGCGCCAGCAGCCAGGTCCCGGGGGCGGGAGTCAGATACAATGAGCAGTTCTTC	CASSQVPGAGVRYNEQFF
.	TRBV27	TRBJ2-7	.	TGTGCCAGCAGCCCACTCCCGGACGGTGTCTACGAGCAGTACTTC	CASSPLPDGVYEQYF
.	TRBV20-1	TRBJ1-2	few	TGCAGAATAGCTGCGGATTATGGCTACACCTTC	CRIAADYGYTF
.	TRBV6-2/TRBV6-3	TRBJ2-2	.	TGTGCCAGCAGTTACTCGACTATAGGCACCGGGGAGCTGTTTTTT	CASSYSTIGTGELFF
.	TRBV29-1	TRBJ2-5	few	TGCAGCGTTCATAGGGGTCAAGAGACCCAGTACTTC	CSVHRGQETQYF
.	TRBV7-8	TRBJ2-3	few	TGTGCCAGCAGCCCGGCGGCCAGTCCAATCACAGATACGCAGTATTTT	CASSPAASPITDTQYF
.	TRBV7-9	TRBJ2-2	.	TGTGCCAGCAGCTTAGTACCGTCGGCCGGGGAGCTGTTTTTT	CASSLVPSAGELFF
TRBD2	TRBV12-3/TRBV12-4	TRBJ2-7	.	TGTGCCAGCACCTCGAGCGGGAGGGCCTCCTACGAGCAGTACTTC	CASTSSGRASYEQYF
TRBD2	TRBV29-1	TRBJ2-7	.	TGCAGCGTGGGGACTAGCGGGAGGACCCCTCGTTACGAGCAGTACTTC	CSVGTSGRTPRYEQYF
.	TRBV13	TRBJ1-2	.	TGTGCCAGCAGCCCACCGGTCTCCTATGGCTACACCTTC	CASSPPVSYGYTF
TRBD1	TRBV9	TRBJ2-2	few	TGTGCCAGCAGCGGACAGGGATCCGGGGAGCTGTTTTTT	CASSGQGSGELFF
.	TRBV19	TRBJ1-5	.	TGTGCCAGTACCCTTTGGCGGACAGACAATCAGCCCCAGCATTTT	CASTLWRTDNQPQHF
TRBD2	TRBV12-3/TRBV12-4	TRBJ2-7	.	TGTGCCAGCACCCCCCCGGGGGGCGAGCAGTACTTC	CASTPPGGEQYF
.	TRBV5-6	TRBJ2-3	.	TGTGCCAGCAGCTTGACAGGGTCATCCCACACAGATACGCAGTATTTT	CASSLTGSSHTDTQYF
.	TRBV30	TRBJ1-1	few	TGTGCCTGGAGTGTACGAGCCGTCGGCGCTGAAGCTTTCTTT	CAWSVRAVGAEAFF
TRBD1	TRBV5-1	TRBJ1-1	.	TGCGCCAGCAGCTTGGCCGCAGGGGGGAACACTGAAGCTTTCTTT	CASSLAAGGNTEAFF
.	TRBV7-9	TRBJ2-2	.	TGTGCCAGCAGCTTAAAAGGCCGAGGACAGAGTTACCCTAGTAACACCGGGGAGCTGTTTTTT	CASSLKGRGQSYPSNTGELFF
TRBD1	TRBV7-9	TRBJ1-2	once	TGTGCCAGCAGTTTTGCCGGGACAGGGGTTCTAGGATATGGCTACACCTTC	CASSFAGTGVLGYGYTF
TRBD2	TRBV5-1	TRBJ2-5	few	TGCGCCAGCAGCTTGGCGGCTAGCGGGCTACAAGAGACCCAGTACTTC	CASSLAASGLQETQYF
.	TRBV9	TRBJ1-1	.	TGTGCCAGCAGCGTAGCGGCGGGAATGAACACTGAAGCTTTCTTT	CASSVAAGMNTEAFF
.	TRBV12-3/TRBV12-4	TRBJ2-6	few	TGTGCCAGCAGCCGGGGAAGACGGGCCAACGTCCTGACTTTC	CASSRGRRANVLTF
.	TRBV7-9	TRBJ2-7	few	TGTGCCAGCAGCTCCGGGTCAGGGATAACCTACGAGCAGTACTTC	CASSSGSGITYEQYF